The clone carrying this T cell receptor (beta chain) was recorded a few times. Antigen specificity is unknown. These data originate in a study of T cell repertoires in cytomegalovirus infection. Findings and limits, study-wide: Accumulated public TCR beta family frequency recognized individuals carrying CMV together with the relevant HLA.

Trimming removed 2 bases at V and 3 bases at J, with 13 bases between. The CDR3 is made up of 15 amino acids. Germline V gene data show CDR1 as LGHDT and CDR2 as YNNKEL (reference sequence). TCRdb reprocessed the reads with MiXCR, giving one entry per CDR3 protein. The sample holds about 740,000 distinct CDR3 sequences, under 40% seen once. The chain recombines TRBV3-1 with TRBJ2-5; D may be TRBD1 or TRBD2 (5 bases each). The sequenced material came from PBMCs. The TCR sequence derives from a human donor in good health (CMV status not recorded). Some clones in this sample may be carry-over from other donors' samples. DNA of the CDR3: TGTGCCAGCAGCCAACACCCGGGGCCAAAAGAGACCCAGTACTTC. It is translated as CASSQHPGPKETQYF.